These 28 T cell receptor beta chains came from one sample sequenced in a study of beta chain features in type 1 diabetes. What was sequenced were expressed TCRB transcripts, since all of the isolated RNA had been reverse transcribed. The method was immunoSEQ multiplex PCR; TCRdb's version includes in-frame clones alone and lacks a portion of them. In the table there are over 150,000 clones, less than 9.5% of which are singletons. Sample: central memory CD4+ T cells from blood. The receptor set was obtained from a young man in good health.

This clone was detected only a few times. The CDR3 reads CASSLERGGYNEQFF. CDR3 nucleotides: TGCGCCAGCAGCTTGGAGCGGGGGGGGTACAATGAGCAGTTCTTC. The chain links TRBV5-1 to TRBJ2-1; TRBD2 matches at 10 bases. In germline, CDR1 is SGHRS, CDR2 YFSETQ. This CDR3 contains 15 residues. The junction had 1 base not matched to a gene; V was cut back by 0 bases and J by 4 bases.

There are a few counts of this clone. CDR3 nucleotides: TGTGCCAGCAACACCCCGGGACAGCCAAATTCACCCCTCCACTTT. Translation gives CASNTPGQPNSPLHF. This chain uses TRBV9 with TRBJ1-6, with TRBD1 matching 7 bases. The trim removed 6 bases at V and 7 bases at J, leaving 10 bases unmatched. Germline loops: CDR1 SGDLS, CDR2 YYNGEE. This CDR3 has 15 amino acids. The entire variable domain, with the rest obtained from reference TRBV9 and TRBJ1-6, is as follows: DSGVTQTPKHLITATGQRVTLRCSPRSGDLSVYWYQQSLDQGLQFLIQYYNGEERAKGNILERFSAQQFPDLHSELNLSSLELGDSALYFCASNTPGQPNSPLHFGNGTRLTVT.

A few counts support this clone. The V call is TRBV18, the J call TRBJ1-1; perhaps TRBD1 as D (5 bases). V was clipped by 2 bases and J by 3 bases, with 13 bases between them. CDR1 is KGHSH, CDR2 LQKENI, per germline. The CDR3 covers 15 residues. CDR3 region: CASSPRAGLDTEAFF. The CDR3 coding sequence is TGTGCCAGCTCACCAAGGGCAGGGTTAGACACTGAAGCTTTCTTT.

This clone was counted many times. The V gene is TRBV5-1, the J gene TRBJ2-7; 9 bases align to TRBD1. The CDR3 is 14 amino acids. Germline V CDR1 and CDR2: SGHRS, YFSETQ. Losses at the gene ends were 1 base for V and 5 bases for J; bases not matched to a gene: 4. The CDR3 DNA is TGCGCCAGCAGCTTGAGGACAGGGGCCGACGAGCAGTACTTC. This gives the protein CASSLRTGADEQYF.

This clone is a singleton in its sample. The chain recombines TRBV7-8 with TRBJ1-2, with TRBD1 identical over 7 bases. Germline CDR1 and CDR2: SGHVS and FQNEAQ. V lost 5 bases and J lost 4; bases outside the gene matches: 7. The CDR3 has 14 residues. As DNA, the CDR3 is TGTGCCAGCAGCGCGGACAGGCAAACCTATGGCTACACCTTC. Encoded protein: CASSADRQTYGYTF.

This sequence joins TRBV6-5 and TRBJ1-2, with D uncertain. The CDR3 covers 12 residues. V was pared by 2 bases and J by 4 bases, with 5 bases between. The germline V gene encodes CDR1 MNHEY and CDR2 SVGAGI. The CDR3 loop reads CASSYEVYGYTF. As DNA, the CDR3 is TGTGCCAGCAGTTACGAGGTCTATGGCTACACCTTC.

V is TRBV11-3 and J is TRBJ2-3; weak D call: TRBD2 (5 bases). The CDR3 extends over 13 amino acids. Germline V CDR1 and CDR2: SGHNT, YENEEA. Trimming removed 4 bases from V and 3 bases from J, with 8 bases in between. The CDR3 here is CASSSRLTDTQYF. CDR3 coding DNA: TGTGCCAGCAGCTCCAGACTAACAGATACGCAGTATTTT. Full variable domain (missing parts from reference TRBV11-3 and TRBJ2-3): EAGVVQSPRYKIIEKKQPVAFWCNPISGHNTLYWYLQNLGQGPELLIRYENEEAVDDSQLPKDRFSAERLKGVDSTLKIQPAELGDSAVYLCASSSRLTDTQYFGPGTRLTVL.

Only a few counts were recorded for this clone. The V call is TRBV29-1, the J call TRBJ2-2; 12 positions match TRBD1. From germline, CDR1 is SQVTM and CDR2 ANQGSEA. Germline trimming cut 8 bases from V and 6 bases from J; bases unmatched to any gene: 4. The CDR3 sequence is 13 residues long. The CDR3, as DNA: TGCAGCTTCCGGGACAGGGGGCCCGGGGAGCTGTTTTTT. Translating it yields CSFRDRGPGELFF.

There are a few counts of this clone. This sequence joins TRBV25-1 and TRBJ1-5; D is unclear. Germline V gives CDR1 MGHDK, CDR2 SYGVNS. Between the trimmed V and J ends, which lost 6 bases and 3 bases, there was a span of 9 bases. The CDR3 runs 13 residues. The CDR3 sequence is CASSTDHNQPQHF. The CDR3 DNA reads TGTGCCAGCAGCACAGACCACAATCAGCCCCAGCATTTT.

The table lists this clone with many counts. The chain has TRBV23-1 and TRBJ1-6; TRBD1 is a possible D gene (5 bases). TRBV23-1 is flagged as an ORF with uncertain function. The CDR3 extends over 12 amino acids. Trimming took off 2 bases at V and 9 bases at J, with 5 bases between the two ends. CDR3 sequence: CASSQRGSPLHF. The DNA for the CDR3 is TGCGCCAGCAGTCAAAGGGGTTCACCCCTCCACTTT.

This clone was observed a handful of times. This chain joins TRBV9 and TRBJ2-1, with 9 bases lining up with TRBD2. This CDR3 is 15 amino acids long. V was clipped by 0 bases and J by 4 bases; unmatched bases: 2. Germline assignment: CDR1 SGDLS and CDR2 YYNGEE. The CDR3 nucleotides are TGTGCCAGCAGCGTAGGGACTAGCGATTACAATGAGCAGTTCTTC. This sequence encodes CASSVGTSDYNEQFF.

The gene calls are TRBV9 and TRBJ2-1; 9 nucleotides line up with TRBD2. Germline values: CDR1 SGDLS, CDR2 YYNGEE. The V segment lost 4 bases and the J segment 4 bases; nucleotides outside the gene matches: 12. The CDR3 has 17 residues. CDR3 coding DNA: TGTGCCAGCAGCAGAAGCGGGGGGAAATTAGAGTACAATGAGCAGTTCTTC. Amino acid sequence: CASSRSGGKLEYNEQFF.

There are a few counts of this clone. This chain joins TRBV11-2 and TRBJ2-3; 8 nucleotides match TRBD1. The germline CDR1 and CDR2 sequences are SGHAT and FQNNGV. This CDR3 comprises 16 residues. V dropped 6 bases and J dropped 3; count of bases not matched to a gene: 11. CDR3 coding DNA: TGTGCCAGCAGTCTGGGCCGGACAGGGTTGACAGATACGCAGTATTTT. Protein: CASSLGRTGLTDTQYF.

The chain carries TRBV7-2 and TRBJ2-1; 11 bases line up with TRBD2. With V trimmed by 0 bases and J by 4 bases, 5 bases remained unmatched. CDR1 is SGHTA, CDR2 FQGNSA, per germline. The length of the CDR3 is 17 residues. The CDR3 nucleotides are TGTGCCAGCAGCTTAGCTAGCGGGAGGGGACTATACAATGAGCAGTTCTTC. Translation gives CASSLASGRGLYNEQFF.

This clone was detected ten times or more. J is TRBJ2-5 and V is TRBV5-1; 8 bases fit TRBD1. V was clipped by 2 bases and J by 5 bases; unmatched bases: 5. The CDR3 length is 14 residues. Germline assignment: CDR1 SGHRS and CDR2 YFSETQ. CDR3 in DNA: TGCGCCAGCAGCTTTTCAGGGGGCTACGAGACCCAGTACTTC. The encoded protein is CASSFSGGYETQYF.

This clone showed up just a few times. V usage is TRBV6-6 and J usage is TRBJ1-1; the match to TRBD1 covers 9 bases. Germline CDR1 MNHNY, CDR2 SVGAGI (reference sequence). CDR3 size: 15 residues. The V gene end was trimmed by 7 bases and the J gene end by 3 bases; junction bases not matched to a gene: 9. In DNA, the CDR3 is TGTGCCAGCAATGGACAGGGGCGAGGGGACACTGAAGCTTTCTTT. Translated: CASNGQGRGDTEAFF.

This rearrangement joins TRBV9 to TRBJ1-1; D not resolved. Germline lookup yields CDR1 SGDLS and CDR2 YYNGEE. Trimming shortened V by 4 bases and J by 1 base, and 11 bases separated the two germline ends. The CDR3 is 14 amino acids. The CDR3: CASSSLTENTEAFF. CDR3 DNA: TGTGCCAGCAGCTCACTTACCGAGAACACTGAAGCTTTCTTT.

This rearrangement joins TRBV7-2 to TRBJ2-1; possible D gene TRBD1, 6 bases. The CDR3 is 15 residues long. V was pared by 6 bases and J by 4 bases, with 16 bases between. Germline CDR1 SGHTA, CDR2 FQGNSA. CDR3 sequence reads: CASSTDSAVYNEQFF. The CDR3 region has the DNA TGTGCCAGCAGTACGGACAGCGCAGTATACAATGAGCAGTTCTTC.

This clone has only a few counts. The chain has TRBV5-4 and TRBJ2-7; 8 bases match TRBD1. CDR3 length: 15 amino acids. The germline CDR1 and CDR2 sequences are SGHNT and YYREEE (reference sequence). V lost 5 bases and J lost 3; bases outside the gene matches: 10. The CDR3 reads CASRSDRGHYYEQYF. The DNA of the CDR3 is TGTGCCAGCAGATCAGACAGGGGACATTACTACGAGCAGTACTTC.

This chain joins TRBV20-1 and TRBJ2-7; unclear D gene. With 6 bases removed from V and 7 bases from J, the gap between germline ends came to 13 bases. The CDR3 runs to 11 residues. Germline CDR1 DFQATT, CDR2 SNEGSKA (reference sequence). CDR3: CSARLPPEQYF. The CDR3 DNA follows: TGCAGTGCCAGACTTCCCCCTGAGCAGTACTTC.

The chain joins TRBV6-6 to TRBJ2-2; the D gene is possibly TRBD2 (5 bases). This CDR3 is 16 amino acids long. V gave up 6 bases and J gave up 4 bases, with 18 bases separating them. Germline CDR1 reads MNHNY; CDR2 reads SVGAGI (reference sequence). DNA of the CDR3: TGTGCCAGCAGACCCCCTGGCCGGGAAGGCACCGGGGAGCTGTTTTTT. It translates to CASRPPGREGTGELFF.

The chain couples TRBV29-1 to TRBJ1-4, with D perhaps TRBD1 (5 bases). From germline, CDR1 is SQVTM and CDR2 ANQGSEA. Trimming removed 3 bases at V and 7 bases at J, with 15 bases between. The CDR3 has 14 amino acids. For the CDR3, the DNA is TGCAGCGTTGAGTTGATAGGGGATGGTGAAAAACTGTTTTTT. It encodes CSVELIGDGEKLFF.

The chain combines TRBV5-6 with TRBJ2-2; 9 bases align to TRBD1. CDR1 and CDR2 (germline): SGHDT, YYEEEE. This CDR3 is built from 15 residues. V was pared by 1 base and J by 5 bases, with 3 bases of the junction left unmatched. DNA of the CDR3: TGTGCCAGCAGCTTGACAGGGGGCTGGACCGGGGAGCTGTTTTTT. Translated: CASSLTGGWTGELFF. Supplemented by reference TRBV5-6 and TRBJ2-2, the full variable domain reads DAGVTQSPTHLIKTRGQQVTLRCSPKSGHDTVSWYQQALGQGPQFIFQYYEEEERQRGNFPDRFSGHQFPNYSSELNVNALLLGDSALYLCASSLTGGWTGELFFGEGSRLTVL.

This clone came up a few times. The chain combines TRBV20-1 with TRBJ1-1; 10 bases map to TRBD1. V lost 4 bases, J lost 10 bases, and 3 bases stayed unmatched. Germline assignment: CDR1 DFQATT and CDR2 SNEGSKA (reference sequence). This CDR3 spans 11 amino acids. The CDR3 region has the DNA TGCAGTGCTACCGGACAGGGGGGAGCTTTCTTT. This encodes CSATGQGGAFF.

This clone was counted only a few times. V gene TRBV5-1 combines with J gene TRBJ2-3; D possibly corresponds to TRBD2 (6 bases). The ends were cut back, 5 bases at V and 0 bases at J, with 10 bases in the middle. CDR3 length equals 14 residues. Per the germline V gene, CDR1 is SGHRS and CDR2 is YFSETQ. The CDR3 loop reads CASRSSDSTDTQYF. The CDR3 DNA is TGCGCCAGCAGGTCTAGCGATAGCACAGATACGCAGTATTTT.

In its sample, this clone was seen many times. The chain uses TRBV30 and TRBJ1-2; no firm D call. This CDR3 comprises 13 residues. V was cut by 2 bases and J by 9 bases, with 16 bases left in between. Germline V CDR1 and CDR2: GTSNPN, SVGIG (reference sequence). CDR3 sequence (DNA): TGTGCCTGGAGTTCACGAGAGCCTCTCTGCTACACCTTC. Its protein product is CAWSSREPLCYTF.

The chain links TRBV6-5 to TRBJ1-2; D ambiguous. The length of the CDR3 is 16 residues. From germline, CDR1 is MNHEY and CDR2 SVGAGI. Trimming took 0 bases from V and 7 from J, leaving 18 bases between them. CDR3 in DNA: TGTGCCAGCAGTTACTCGAGTGGAGCGGCCGTAGGTGGCTACACCTTC. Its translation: CASSYSSGAAVGGYTF.

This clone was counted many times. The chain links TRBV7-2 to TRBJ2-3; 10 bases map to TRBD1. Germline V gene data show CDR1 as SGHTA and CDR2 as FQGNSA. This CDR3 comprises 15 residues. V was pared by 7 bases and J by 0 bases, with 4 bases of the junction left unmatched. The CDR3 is CASTDRGPSTDTQYF. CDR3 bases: TGTGCCAGCACCGACAGGGGGCCGAGCACAGATACGCAGTATTTT.